The following is a T cell receptor beta chain sequence with its context. Its antigen is unidentified. Under the authors' procedure: Filtering differed, since immunoSEQ gave only junction sequences and no quality scores. This table comes from immunoSEQ multiplex PCR, and its TCRdb copy is limited to in-frame clones, with some not included. V, J and clone size reflect that table, while D and trimming were determined from the DNA. Among about 380,000 clones listed, approximately 96% were seen once. The data derive from a study of shared clonotypes between healthy human individuals. Study findings and constraints: Larger estimated richness was generally recorded for naive subsets relative to memory subsets.

V gave up 8 bases and J gave up 8 bases; unmatched junction bases: 9. CDR1 and CDR2 from the germline V gene are MDHEN and SYDVKM. This CDR3 spans 13 amino acids. The sequenced sample was memory CD8+ T cells sorted from blood. Subset: CD45RO+ cells pooled with CCR7-negative TemRA cells. J is TRBJ1-2 and V is TRBV28; 9 bases are a match to TRBD1. The TCR originated in a man aged 25 to 40 in good health. CDR3 nucleotides: TGTGCCAGCCAATTACAGGGGGCGAGGGGCTACACCTTC. It codes for CASQLQGARGYTF.